The 9 T cell receptor beta chains below all came from one sample that was sequenced in a study of graft-versus-host responses after intestinal transplantation. Their specific antigens are unknown. Libraries were prepared by immunoSEQ multiplex PCR; TCRdb keeps only in-frame clonotypes and omits some of them. The sample contains approximately 86,000 clones, roughly 90% of which appear only once. Sample: unstimulated CD8+ T cells sorted from spleen or lymph node cells, taken before transplant. Receptors were obtained from a human donor who was the organ donor for an intestinal transplant.

CDR3 in amino acids: CSVPTGSEQYF. The CDR3 region has the DNA TGCAGCGTTCCGACAGGGTCCGAGCAGTACTTC. The chain has TRBV29-1 and TRBJ2-7; TRBD1 agrees at 7 bases. After removal of 5 bases from V and 6 bases from J, the junction contained 4 bases not matched to a gene. This CDR3 has 11 residues. Germline CDR1 reads SQVTM; CDR2 reads ANQGSEA.

V gene TRBV18 combines with J gene TRBJ1-1; D remains unclear. The CDR3 totals 13 residues. V lost 3 bases and J lost 1, with 6 bases in between. Germline values: CDR1 KGHSH, CDR2 LQKENI. The CDR3 nucleotides read TGTGCCAGCTCACCGGCCGCGAACACTGAAGCTTTCTTT. It specifies CASSPAANTEAFF.

The genes are TRBV6-5 and TRBJ1-5; D gene ambiguous. With 6 bases removed from V and 0 bases from J, the gap between germline ends came to 12 bases. This CDR3 is 15 amino acids long. Germline loops: CDR1 MNHEY, CDR2 SVGAGI. The CDR3 DNA follows: TGTGCCAGCAGCCGTCTGCCTATTAGCAATCAGCCCCAGCATTTT. Translated: CASSRLPISNQPQHF.

CDR3 nucleotides: TGTGCCAGTAGCCTAACCCCAGGACAGGGGGATGAGCAGTTCTTC. The encoded protein is CASSLTPGQGDEQFF. V usage is TRBV19 and J usage is TRBJ2-1; 10 bases fit TRBD1. Unmatched junction bases numbered 10, after V lost 6 bases and J lost 8 bases. Germline V CDR1 and CDR2: LNHDA, SQIVND (reference sequence). CDR3 length: 15 amino acids.

The V gene is TRBV6-5, the J gene TRBJ1-2; 9 bases fit TRBD1. CDR3 size: 15 residues. The V gene's germline CDR1 is MNHEY and CDR2 SVGAGI. The trim removed 0 bases at V and 2 bases at J, leaving 1 base unmatched. CDR3: CASSYSGTGNYGYTF. The CDR3 DNA follows: TGTGCCAGCAGTTACTCGGGGACAGGGAACTATGGCTACACCTTC.

This chain uses TRBV4-3 with TRBJ2-1; possible D gene TRBD2, 6 bases. V gave up 3 bases and J gave up 6 bases, with 18 bases separating them. The germline V gene has CDR1 LGHNA and CDR2 YSLEER. The CDR3 is made up of 16 amino acids. This CDR3 reads CASSHGNSGPPNEQFF. The CDR3 DNA is TGCGCCAGCAGCCACGGCAATAGCGGTCCCCCCAATGAGCAGTTCTTC.

CDR3 coding DNA: TGTGCCAGCAGTAAGGACTTACTTAGCAATCAGCCCCAGCATTTT. Translation: CASSKDLLSNQPQHF. This chain uses TRBV6-1 with TRBJ1-5; D is uncertain. The V end lost 5 bases, the J end lost 0 bases, and 11 bases lay between the germline ends. The CDR3 runs to 15 residues. Germline loops: CDR1 MNHNS, CDR2 SASEGT.

Written as DNA, the CDR3 is TGTGCCTCTTCCGGACAGGGCCCCGGGGAGCTGTTTTTT. Translation: CASSGQGPGELFF. V is TRBV9 and J is TRBJ2-2; 8 bases are a match to TRBD1. The germline V gene encodes CDR1 SGDLS and CDR2 YYNGEE. The CDR3 loop spans 13 amino acids. Losses at the gene ends were 10 bases for V and 6 bases for J; bases not matched to a gene: 8.

This sequence joins TRBV4-3 and TRBJ2-1; TRBD2 aligns across 7 bases. Germline V gene lookup returns CDR1 LGHNA and CDR2 YSLEER. The CDR3 spans 15 residues. V dropped 2 bases and J dropped 6; count of bases not matched to a gene: 7. CDR3 loop: CASSQWGGNSNEQFF. CDR3 coding DNA: TGCGCCAGCAGCCAATGGGGGGGGAACTCCAATGAGCAGTTCTTC.